This TCR beta chain originates from a study of beta chain features in type 1 diabetes (dated by TCRdb to 2016 to 2019). Background for the entire study: Mean age, gender distribution, total cell number and subset yield did not differ between patients and healthy donors. A total of roughly 98,000,000 sorted cells were examined across all samples, and RNA yield correlated strongly with the number of cells per subset. Regulatory and stem cell-like memory subsets were isolated from only 8 patients and roughly 8 healthy donors, whereas naive and central memory subsets came from all 30 or so donors. In the study, recently diagnosed type 1 diabetes patients and matched healthy donors were compared on the TCRB repertoires of their sorted circulating CD4+ T cell subsets. Results the study describes overall, beyond this receptor: Patients with type 1 diabetes made fewer insertions and deleted more nucleotides at VDJ recombination sites, implying thymic rearrangement abnormalities. Because cDNA rather than genomic DNA was sequenced, highly expressing activated cells could have been over-represented, although no difference in activation and CD3 levels was found between groups. Naive, central memory and regulatory TCRB repertoires appeared more similar among patients than among healthy donors. PCR might favor shorter templates, but patient and control samples were amplified and corrected together, so any skew would affect both groups equally. HLA sub-analyses involved small numbers of individuals, so any influence of HLA type on TCRB rearrangement remained unresolved. Type 1 diabetes patients showed a moderate but significant shortening of TCRB CDR3 length in all four CD4+ subsets.

As for this clone: Which antigen it targets is not known. Base qualities are not at hand, and no much larger clone is one base apart.

V is pared back by 5 bases and J by 6 bases, with 20 bases lying between the germline termini. From the cysteine through the phenylalanine, the CDR3 covers 16 amino acids. The read is trimmed to its CDR3 DNA, 48 bases read in frame from base 1. Sequences SGHTA (CDR1) and FQGNSA (CDR2) are obtained from the germline V gene. Each donor gave one peripheral blood draw, approximately 110 mL on average, collected into heparinised tubes. Using a panel that included CD45RO, CCR7, CD25, CD127, CD95 and CD27, naive, central memory, regulatory and stem cell-like memory CD4+ T cells were sorted on a BD FACSAria II. A purity above 98% was achieved for all sorted populations. PBMCs were separated immediately by Lymphoprep density gradient centrifugation and were stained directly, without being cultured. So that batch effects would be minimized, each experiment stained and sorted samples in pairs, pairing one healthy donor with one patient.

The entire amount of isolated RNA was reverse transcribed using the High Capacity cDNA Reverse Transcription Kit, so the sequenced TCRB transcripts were expressed ones. Deep immunoSEQ sequencing was performed on naive, central memory and regulatory T cell samples, with an average of roughly 3.3 million total reads per sample. Sorted cells were lysed in RLT buffer and RNA was extracted with DNase-treated RNeasy Micro or Mini kits, depending on cell number. To prevent cross-contamination, every cell subset was processed on its own, while patient and healthy donor samples were processed together. The immunoSEQ multiplex PCR was used to amplify TCRB sequences from cDNA, yielding 87-bp fragments that span the CDR3 region. The amplicons were sequenced using the Illumina HiSeq platform. The paper's data handling went like this. PCR bias was corrected computationally using synthetic template baselines, and reads within Hamming distance 2 were collapsed, with unmergeable singletons discarded. Reads were aligned to IMGT to assign V, D and J genes, CDR3 length, and insertions or deletions at six rearrangement sites. Within each subset, clonotype counts were normalized to sorted cell number, after which true diversity and Gini coefficients were computed with the tcR R package. Repertoire sharing was quantified using the overlap coefficient calculated on TCRB nucleotide sequences. Out-of-frame TCRB sequences from naive cells were analyzed to stand in for the pre-selection repertoire. The immuneACCESS repertoire file appears here via TCRdb, limited to in-frame rearrangements. These files lack a portion of the clones; in checked studies, under half of the deficit traces to unresolved V genes, and the cause of the others is not known. The V and J calls and the clone size are those of that table, but D and trimming were determined from the DNA. The sample contains under 450,000 clones, approximately 15% of them found a single time. Together, the top ten hold approximately 0.02% of the sample.

The chain joins TRBV7-2 to TRBJ2-1; the best D guess is TRBD2, with 7 bases matching. The sequencing sample was made of naive CD4+ T cells from blood. The cell subset or site tag for this specimen amounts to: true naive CD4+ T cells. The clonotype originates from a woman aged 18-30 years in good health. The CDR3 amino acid sequence is: CASSPRAGGAGNEQFF. Read as DNA, the sequence is TGTGCCAGCAGCCCCCGGGCTGGGGGGGCGGGCAATGAGCAGTTCTTC.